These T cell receptor beta chains were read from a single sample in a study of T cell clonotyping in hematopoietic cell transplantation. Clones were sequenced by immunoSEQ multiplex PCR, and TCRdb holds only the in-frame ones, with some missing. The repertoire holds 10,000 to 15,000 clones, with roughly 87% as singletons. The specimen was peripheral blood mononuclear cells. All receptors derive from a human donor who either received an allogeneic hematopoietic cell transplant for a myeloid malignancy or was a related donor (not recorded which). Some clones in this sample may be carry-over from other donors' samples. CDR3s include the opening cysteine and the closing phenylalanine or tryptophan. The D gene is left open where the match is weak. Clone sizes are given selectively: once, few, many, or a class where the clone is expanded.

clone size	D gene	J gene	V gene	CDR3 DNA	CDR3 protein
-	-	TRBJ1-4	TRBV6-5	TGTGCCAGCAGTTTCCGACAGACTAATGAAAAACTGTTTTTT	CASSFRQTNEKLFF
once	-	TRBJ2-3	TRBV30	TGTGCCTGGAGTCCGGGGAACACAGATACGCAGTATTTT	CAWSPGNTDTQYF
few	TRBD1	TRBJ1-2	TRBV29-1	TGCAGCGCCGGGGACAGGGAAGAAGTGAGAGGCTACACCTTC	CSAGDREEVRGYTF
-	TRBD1	TRBJ1-2	TRBV19	TGTGCCAGTAGCCCTCCAGGTGGGGACAGGGGCTATGGCTACACCTTC	CASSPPGGDRGYGYTF
-	-	TRBJ1-5	TRBV27	TGTGCCAGCAGTTGGGGGGCGGAGGGTCAGCCCCAGCATTTT	CASSWGAEGQPQHF
-	TRBD1	TRBJ1-1	TRBV5-4	TGTGCCAGCAGCCATCCATATAGGACAGGGGGCGATCACACTGAAGCTTTCTTT	CASSHPYRTGGDHTEAFF
-	-	TRBJ1-5	TRBV7-9	TGTGCCAGCAGCCCGCCAGGGGTTAGCAATCAGCCCCAGCATTTT	CASSPPGVSNQPQHF
-	-	TRBJ1-1	TRBV21-1	TGTGCCAGCAGCATAACCGACCGGTTGAACACTGAAGCTTTCTTT	CASSITDRLNTEAFF
-	-	TRBJ1-3	TRBV7-6	TGTGCCAGCAGCCTTACGACCAGGGCCTCTGGAAACACCATATATTTT	CASSLTTRASGNTIYF
-	-	TRBJ2-3	TRBV6-5	TGTGCCAGCAGAGATCCCCCAGATACGCAGTATTTT	CASRDPPDTQYF
-	-	TRBJ2-2	TRBV10-3	TGTGCCATCAGTGAGTCAGCGAACACCGGGGAGCTGTTTTTT	CAISESANTGELFF
-	-	TRBJ1-1	TRBV4-3	TGCGCCAGCAGCCAAGATAACCGGGGGAAAGCTTTCTTT	CASSQDNRGKAFF
once	-	TRBJ2-1	TRBV27	TGTGCCAGCAGTCGTTCGTCGGCGTACAATGAGCAGTTCTTC	CASSRSSAYNEQFF
-	-	TRBJ1-1	TRBV4-1	TGCGCCAGCAGCCAGGACAGCACTGAAGCTTTCTTT	CASSQDSTEAFF
-	-	TRBJ1-3	TRBV6-6	TGTGCCAGCACCCCCGGTGACCGCGGCAGTGGAAACACCATATATTTT	CASTPGDRGSGNTIYF
-	TRBD1	TRBJ1-3	TRBV7-6	TGTGCCAGCAGCTTAGGGGGGGACAGCTCTGGAAACACCATATATTTT	CASSLGGDSSGNTIYF
-	-	TRBJ1-2	TRBV6-6	TGTGCCAGCAGTTATACCCGGGGCCGACCTAACTATGGCTACACCTTC	CASSYTRGRPNYGYTF
-	-	TRBJ1-1	TRBV6-5	TGTGCCAGCAGACCGCTGGGCACTGAAGCTTTCTTT	CASRPLGTEAFF
-	-	TRBJ1-1	TRBV6-4	TGTGCCAGCAGTGTCGAAACAGGGCAGGGTGAAGCTTTCTTT	CASSVETGQGEAFF
once	-	TRBJ2-7	TRBV19	TGTGCCAGTAGTCAACAGGGTGGGTACGAGCAGTACTTC	CASSQQGGYEQYF
-	TRBD1	TRBJ1-4	TRBV18	TGTGCCAGCTCACCACAGGGACAGATTCCAACTAATGAAAAACTGTTTTTT	CASSPQGQIPTNEKLFF
-	-	TRBJ2-7	TRBV6-1	TGTGCCAGCAGTGACGGGTACGAGCAGTACTTC	CASSDGYEQYF
-	TRBD1	TRBJ1-5	TRBV4-1	TGCGCCAGCAGTCAAGAGGGGGCCCGGCAGCCCCAGCATTTT	CASSQEGARQPQHF
-	-	TRBJ1-1	TRBV30	TGTGCCTGGGCCAGGGGAAAGACTGAAGCTTTCTTT	CAWARGKTEAFF
-	-	TRBJ1-2	TRBV2	TGTGCCAGCTTCGAGACCACTGCCGGCTATGGCTACACCTTC	CASFETTAGYGYTF
-	-	TRBJ2-5	TRBV6-6	TGTGCCAGCAGTTACTTTGGGGGCCAAGAGACCCAGTACTTC	CASSYFGGQETQYF
once	-	TRBJ1-4	TRBV30	TGTGCCTCAACCTACAGAGTGACTAATGAAAAACTGTTTTTT	CASTYRVTNEKLFF
-	-	TRBJ1-2	TRBV11-2	TGTGCCAGCAGCTTAGGGGACTATGGCTACACCTTC	CASSLGDYGYTF
once	-	TRBJ1-5	TRBV2	TGTGCCAGCAGTGAAGGGGGGGGTTTTCAGCCCCAGCATTTT	CASSEGGGFQPQHF
-	TRBD1	TRBJ1-1	TRBV19	TGTGCCAGTAGTAAGGGGGCGAGGGGGCGTCGGACTGAAGCTTTCTTT	CASSKGARGRRTEAFF
-	TRBD2	TRBJ2-1	TRBV7-9	TGTGCCAGCAGCTTAGGTAGCGGGGTTGAGCAGTTCTTC	CASSLGSGVEQFF
-	TRBD1	TRBJ2-4	TRBV5-4	TGTGCCAGCAGCCCCGGGACAGAGCTAGCCAAAAACATTCAGTACTTC	CASSPGTELAKNIQYF
-	TRBD2	TRBJ2-1	TRBV4-2	TGTGCCAGCAGCCAAGTTACTAGCGGGGGTTACAATGAGCAGTTCTTC	CASSQVTSGGYNEQFF
-	-	TRBJ2-3	TRBV4-1	TGCGCCAGCAGCCACCGATCCGGGGGAACAGATACGCAGTATTTT	CASSHRSGGTDTQYF
-	-	TRBJ1-1	TRBV19	TGTGCCAGTAGTATCGGAAGTCTACCTCCCACTGAAGCTTTCTTT	CASSIGSLPPTEAFF
-	-	TRBJ1-3	TRBV30	TGTGCCTGGAGCTACACCTACTCTGGAAACACCATATATTTT	CAWSYTYSGNTIYF
-	-	TRBJ2-2	TRBV2	TGTGCCAGCAGTTCGTCCCCGGTCACCGGGGAGCTGTTTTTT	CASSSSPVTGELFF
-	-	TRBJ2-7	TRBV7-9	TGTGCCAGCCGCGGCGGGGCAGCCTACGAGCAGTACTTC	CASRGGAAYEQYF
-	-	TRBJ1-6	TRBV7-2	TGTGCCAGCAGCTTAGGGGGCAGGGGTAATTCACCCCTCCACTTT	CASSLGGRGNSPLHF
-	TRBD2	TRBJ2-1	TRBV11-1	TGTGCCAGCAGCTTCTCAGCGGGGGGCTCCTACAATGAGCAGTTCTTC	CASSFSAGGSYNEQFF
-	-	TRBJ2-6	TRBV7-9	TGTGCCACCAGGTCGGATAGCGGCGTCTTCTCTGGGGCCAACGTCCTGACTTTC	CATRSDSGVFSGANVLTF
-	-	TRBJ1-1	TRBV19	TGTGCCAGTAGTATACCATCGGGGCGAAGAGCTTTCTTT	CASSIPSGRRAFF
-	-	TRBJ2-7	TRBV27	TGTGCCAGCAGTTTATGGAAAGGCTACGCTTACGAGCAGTACTTC	CASSLWKGYAYEQYF
-	-	TRBJ1-2	TRBV7-6	TGTGCCAGCAGCCCTGAGTTAGCTAACTATGGCTACACCTTC	CASSPELANYGYTF
-	-	TRBJ1-6	TRBV7-2	TGTGCCAGCAGCTTACAGGGTATTCAAGTTTCACCCCTCCACTTT	CASSLQGIQVSPLHF
-	-	TRBJ2-2	TRBV4-2	TGTGCCAGCAGCCAAGAGGGTAGCACCGGGGAGCTGTTTTTT	CASSQEGSTGELFF
-	TRBD1	TRBJ1-2	TRBV18	TGTGCCAGCTCACTAGACAGGGATTTCTATGGCTACACCTTC	CASSLDRDFYGYTF
-	-	TRBJ1-1	TRBV9	TGTGCCAGCAGCCCGGACACTAACACTGAAGCTTTCTTT	CASSPDTNTEAFF
-	TRBD1	TRBJ2-3	TRBV29-1	TGCAGCGTTGTGGGACAGGGGGCTTACACAGATACGCAGTATTTT	CSVVGQGAYTDTQYF
-	-	TRBJ2-2	TRBV10-3	TGTGCCATCAGCAGAAGGGGGGCCCCTTCGAGCACCGGGGAGCTGTTTTTT	CAISRRGAPSSTGELFF
-	TRBD1	TRBJ2-5	TRBV5-1	TGCGCCAGCAGCTTGGCCGGGACAGGGGGAGAGACCCAGTACTTC	CASSLAGTGGETQYF
-	TRBD1	TRBJ2-7	TRBV4-1	TGCGCCAGCAGCCTCAGGGACAGGGCGGACGAGCAGTACTTC	CASSLRDRADEQYF
-	-	TRBJ1-2	TRBV25-1	TGTGCCAGCAGTGACCTAGGTACGGGGGAAGGCTACACCTTC	CASSDLGTGEGYTF
once	-	TRBJ1-2	TRBV29-1	TGCAGCGTTGAGGTTAACTATGGCTACACCTTC	CSVEVNYGYTF